This T cell receptor (beta chain) was profiled in a study of T-cell memory formation after mild COVID-19. Per the germline V gene, CDR1 is DFQATT and CDR2 is SNEGSKA (reference sequence). The V segment lost 3 bases and the J segment 2 bases; nucleotides outside the gene matches: 1. The CDR3 sequence is 13 residues long. TCRdb reprocessed the 5' RACE reads via MiXCR and lists one record per CDR3 protein. The top ten clones hold roughly 14% of a sample with 150,000 to 200,000 distinct CDR3 sequences, roughly 15% of them seen once. The specimen sequenced was PBMCs or a T cell subset sorted from them (not recorded which). V and J are TRBV20-1 and TRBJ1-2; TRBD1 matches 9 bases. The receptor comes from an adult woman who had mild COVID-19 (a few samples of this study predate the infection). Cell type and time point are not known. Here the CDR3 reads CSARDRGNYGYTF. The DNA for the CDR3 is TGCAGTGCTAGGGACAGGGGCAACTATGGCTACACCTTC.